A single sample gave rise to the 31 T cell receptor beta chains below, sequenced in a study of shared clonotypes between healthy human individuals. CD8 cells classed as naive were CD45RO-negative and positively selected for CCR7, excluding terminally differentiated effector memory CD45RA+ cells. Clones were sequenced by immunoSEQ multiplex PCR, and TCRdb holds only the in-frame ones, with some missing. The sample lists about 2.1 million clones; over 85% were seen once. Sequencing was carried out using naive CD8+ T cells from PBMCs. All receptors derive from a man aged 18 to 29 in good health. Some clones in this sample may be carry-over from other donors' samples.

The rearrangement links TRBV27 to TRBJ2-7; 8 nucleotides agree with TRBD2. The CDR3 is made up of 14 amino acids. The V gene's germline CDR1 is MNHEY and CDR2 SMNVEV (reference sequence). Unmatched junction bases numbered 6, after V lost 5 bases and J lost 3 bases. The CDR3 DNA follows: TGTGCCAGCAGTCCGGGGGGGGTGAACTACGAGCAGTACTTC. Translated: CASSPGGVNYEQYF.

The chain is built from TRBV5-1 and TRBJ1-4; D is unresolved. With 4 bases removed from V and 0 bases from J, the gap between germline ends came to 13 bases. CDR1 and CDR2 from the germline V gene are SGHRS and YFSETQ. This CDR3 has 16 amino acids. The CDR3 loop is CASSPLRAATNEKLFF. The CDR3 DNA is TGCGCCAGCAGCCCACTAAGGGCTGCAACTAATGAAAAACTGTTTTTT.

The gene calls are TRBV7-6 and TRBJ2-7, with D perhaps TRBD1 (5 bases). Deletions cut 7 bases from V and 2 bases from J, with 18 bases between. Germline CDR1 is SGHVS and CDR2 is FNYEAQ. There are 15 residues in the CDR3. The CDR3 spells CASTTHQGLTYEQYF. Written as DNA, the CDR3 is TGTGCCAGCACCACTCATCAGGGCCTCACCTACGAGCAGTACTTC.

The V and J genes are TRBV7-9 and TRBJ1-2; D call uncertain. CDR3 length: 14 amino acids. V was cut by 5 bases and J by 3 bases, with 13 bases left in between. Germline assignment: CDR1 SEHNR and CDR2 FQNEAQ (reference sequence). This chain's CDR3 is CASSPGTTDYGYTF. CDR3 DNA: TGTGCCAGCAGCCCGGGAACGACGGACTATGGCTACACCTTC.

V and J are TRBV10-3 and TRBJ1-5, with 7 bases that match TRBD1. The CDR3 has 16 residues. Trimming removed 5 bases from V and 4 bases from J; junction bases left unmatched: 11. The germline V gene encodes CDR1 ENHRY and CDR2 SYGVKD. CDR3 sequence reads: CAISSNSRDSNQPQHF. The CDR3 bases are TGTGCCATCAGTTCAAACTCCCGGGACAGTAATCAGCCCCAGCATTTT.

The V call is TRBV11-3, the J call TRBJ2-6; D call uncertain. Germline lookup yields CDR1 SGHNT and CDR2 YENEEA. With 3 bases removed from V and 4 bases from J, the gap between germline ends came to 4 bases. The CDR3 runs 13 residues. In nucleotides, the CDR3 is TGTGCCAGCAGCTTTCCCGGGGCCAACGTCCTGACTTTC. It codes for CASSFPGANVLTF.

The genes are TRBV19 and TRBJ2-7, with 10 bases identical to TRBD2. CDR1 is LNHDA and CDR2 is SQIVND in the germline V gene (reference sequence). The CDR3 length is 16 residues. J lost 0 bases, V lost 4 bases, and 6 bases had no gene match. The CDR3, as DNA: TGTGCCAGTAGTACCTCGACTAGCGGGTCCTCCTACGAGCAGTACTTC. This translates into CASSTSTSGSSYEQYF. Full variable domain (outside the CDR3, taken from reference TRBV19 and TRBJ2-7): DGGITQSPKYLFRKEGQNVTLSCEQNLNHDAMYWYRQDPGQGLRLIYYSQIVNDFQKGDIAEGYSVSREKKESFPLTVTSAQKNPTAFYLCASSTSTSGSSYEQYFGPGTRLTVT.

The chain employs TRBV27 and TRBJ2-5; TRBD1 agrees at 7 bases. This CDR3 is 16 amino acids long. Germline loops: CDR1 MNHEY, CDR2 SMNVEV (reference sequence). Unmatched junction bases numbered 8, after V lost 3 bases and J lost 1 base. DNA of the CDR3: TGTGCCAGCAGTTTGACAGGGCACTCTATCCAAGAGACCCAGTACTTC. This codes for CASSLTGHSIQETQYF.

J is TRBJ2-5 and V is TRBV10-2; no reliable D call. The CDR3 contains 14 residues. Per germline, CDR1 WSHSY and CDR2 SAAADI. The V and J ends lost 2 bases and 0 bases respectively, with 7 bases between them. The CDR3 protein is CASSEDSDQETQYF. The CDR3 DNA reads as TGCGCCAGCAGTGAGGACTCGGACCAAGAGACCCAGTACTTC.

Concerning this clone itself: This specimen includes other DNA sequences encoding the same CDR3. This chain joins TRBV4-3 and TRBJ2-1; D is ambiguous. CDR1 LGHNA and CDR2 YSLEER come from the germline V gene. The V gene lost 0 bases and the J gene lost 3 bases, with 3 bases spanning the gap. This CDR3 region has 13 residues. CDR3 DNA: TGCGCCAGCAGCCAAGATGGCTACAATGAGCAGTTCTTC. This translates into CASSQDGYNEQFF.

This chain uses TRBV5-1 with TRBJ1-4, with no clear D. Germline CDR1 SGHRS, CDR2 YFSETQ. Trimming removed 5 bases from V and 2 bases from J, with 13 bases in between. This CDR3 is 15 amino acids long. The CDR3 nucleotides are TGCGCCAGCAGGGAAAAGGGTGGCACTAATGAAAAACTGTTTTTT. Encoded protein: CASREKGGTNEKLFF.

The CDR3 loop reads CASTHRRVSTDTQYF. The CDR3, as DNA: TGTGCCAGCACCCACCGGAGGGTAAGCACAGATACGCAGTATTTT. This chain joins TRBV13 and TRBJ2-3, with D perhaps TRBD2 (6 bases). Germline V lookup: CDR1 PRHDT, CDR2 FYEKMQ (reference sequence). V dropped 7 bases and J dropped 0 bases, with 14 bases sitting between them. The CDR3 runs to 15 residues. The whole variable domain, filled in from reference TRBV13 and TRBJ2-3, reads AAGVIQSPRHLIKEKRETATLKCYPIPRHDTVYWYQQGPGQDPQFLISFYEKMQSDKGSIPDRFSAQQFSDYHSELNMSSLELGDSALYFCASTHRRVSTDTQYFGPGTRLTVL.

This chain links TRBV6-1 with TRBJ2-2, with unresolved D. This CDR3 has 11 amino acids. V gave up 7 bases and J gave up 6 bases, with 6 bases separating them. The V gene's germline CDR1 is MNHNS and CDR2 SASEGT. The CDR3 DNA is TGTGCCAGCACTGGATCCGGGGAGCTGTTTTTT. Translated, it gives CASTGSGELFF.

This chain connects TRBV9 to TRBJ2-7, with a weak D call TRBD1 (5 bases). CDR1 and CDR2 (germline): SGDLS, YYNGEE. The CDR3 consists of 15 residues. V was trimmed by 3 bases and J by 2 bases, leaving 15 bases between them. DNA for the CDR3: TGTGCCAGCAGCGAACGGGCAGGGCTTCCCTACGAGCAGTACTTC. It is translated as CASSERAGLPYEQYF.

The chain carries TRBV11-3 and TRBJ2-5; tentatively, D is TRBD1 (5 bases). The CDR3 totals 13 residues. Looked up from germline, CDR1 is SGHNT and CDR2 is YENEEA. Trimming removed 2 bases at V and 3 bases at J, with 7 bases between. The DNA of the CDR3 is TGTGCCAGCAGCTTACTCAGGGAAGAGACCCAGTACTTC. Amino acid sequence: CASSLLREETQYF.

J is TRBJ1-2 and V is TRBV7-9; D remains ambiguous. The CDR3 runs to 12 residues. Trimming left V 5 bases short and J 3 bases short, with 7 bases between. Germline V gene data show CDR1 as SEHNR and CDR2 as FQNEAQ (reference sequence). The CDR3 DNA reads as TGTGCCAGCAGCCTCATAGACTATGGCTACACCTTC. Its protein is CASSLIDYGYTF.

A note on this clone: This may come from a read error, since a much larger clone is one base off. This rearrangement joins TRBV7-9 to TRBJ2-7; D may be TRBD1 or TRBD2 (5 bases each). Trimming removed 4 bases at V and 3 bases at J, with 13 bases between. Germline V gene lookup returns CDR1 SEHNR and CDR2 FQNEAQ (reference sequence). There are 14 residues in the CDR3. The CDR3 loop reads CASSSGTAGYEQYF. As DNA, the CDR3 is TGTGCCAGCAGCTCCGGGACGGCCGGCTACGAGCAGTACTTC.

The rearrangement links TRBV28 to TRBJ2-5, with D possibly TRBD2 on 6 matching bases. The V end lost 6 bases, the J end lost 3 bases, and 14 bases lay between the germline ends. Germline CDR1 is MDHEN and CDR2 is SYDVKM. The CDR3 extends over 14 amino acids. CDR3: CASSLSAGKETQYF. In DNA form, the CDR3 reads TGTGCCAGCAGCCTCTCGGCGGGGAAAGAGACCCAGTACTTC.

This rearrangement joins TRBV29-1 to TRBJ2-7, with D possibly TRBD1 on 6 matching bases. The ends were cut back, 7 bases at V and 2 bases at J, with 15 bases in the middle. There are 13 residues in the CDR3. The germline CDR1 and CDR2 sequences are SQVTM and ANQGSEA. The CDR3 loop is CSARTALTYEQYF. The CDR3 nucleotides are TGCAGCGCCCGGACAGCCCTCACCTACGAGCAGTACTTC.

The rearrangement uses TRBV6-6 and TRBJ2-7; D is perhaps TRBD1 (6 bases). The CDR3 runs to 13 residues. Germline-derived CDR1 and CDR2 are MNHNY and SVGAGI (reference sequence). Trimming pared 2 bases from V and 3 bases from J, leaving 8 bases between. The CDR3, as DNA: TGTGCCAGCAGTTACGAACAGGGCTACGAGCAGTACTTC. This encodes CASSYEQGYEQYF.

The chain joins TRBV27 to TRBJ2-7, with a possible D match to TRBD1 (6 bases). Germline V lookup: CDR1 MNHEY, CDR2 SMNVEV (reference sequence). The germline V and J ends were trimmed by 5 bases and 5 bases, with 13 bases remaining between them. The CDR3 has 13 amino acids. This CDR3 reads CASSPTGKHEQYF. In DNA, the CDR3 is TGTGCCAGCAGTCCTACAGGGAAACACGAGCAGTACTTC.

The V and J genes are TRBV5-6 and TRBJ1-1, with a possible D match to TRBD1 (6 bases). This CDR3 has 15 residues. The V end lost 0 bases, the J end lost 0 bases, and 9 bases lay between the germline ends. Germline V gene sequence: CDR1 SGHDT, CDR2 YYEEEE. CDR3 protein: CASSLDWTVNTEAFF. The CDR3 bases are TGTGCCAGCAGCTTGGACTGGACAGTGAACACTGAAGCTTTCTTT. Looking up the rest from reference TRBV5-6 and TRBJ1-1 gives the full variable domain: DAGVTQSPTHLIKTRGQQVTLRCSPKSGHDTVSWYQQALGQGPQFIFQYYEEEERQRGNFPDRFSGHQFPNYSSELNVNALLLGDSALYLCASSLDWTVNTEAFFGQGTRLTVV.

The chain joins TRBV9 to TRBJ2-3, with D unresolved. The V end was cut by 3 bases, the J end by 6 bases, with 8 bases between. The germline V gene has CDR1 SGDLS and CDR2 YYNGEE. The CDR3 covers 12 residues. CDR3 sequence: CASSARLDTQYF. DNA for the CDR3: TGTGCCAGCAGCGCTAGGTTGGATACGCAGTATTTT.

V usage is TRBV6-1 and J usage is TRBJ2-1; no firm D call. CDR1 is MNHNS and CDR2 is SASEGT in the germline V gene. Trimming shortened V by 2 bases and J by 0 bases, and 8 bases separated the two germline ends. CDR3 length equals 15 residues. The CDR3 nucleotides read TGTGCCAGCAGTGAACTGGTGAGCTCCTACAATGAGCAGTTCTTC. Protein: CASSELVSSYNEQFF.

The V call is TRBV9, the J call TRBJ1-1, with TRBD1 as a possible D gene (6 bases). There are 15 residues in the CDR3. Trimming took off 3 bases at V and 0 bases at J, with 12 bases between the two ends. The germline gives CDR1 SGDLS, CDR2 YYNGEE. DNA for the CDR3: TGTGCCAGCAGCGCTGGACAGATCCTGAACACTGAAGCTTTCTTT. Translated, it gives CASSAGQILNTEAFF. The variable domain in full, with the rest retrieved from reference TRBV9 and TRBJ1-1, is DSGVTQTPKHLITATGQRVTLRCSPRSGDLSVYWYQQSLDQGLQFLIQYYNGEERAKGNILERFSAQQFPDLHSELNLSSLELGDSALYFCASSAGQILNTEAFFGQGTRLTVV.

The chain couples TRBV5-1 to TRBJ2-7, with D possibly being TRBD2 (5 bases). The CDR3 consists of 12 residues. Germline-derived CDR1 and CDR2 are SGHRS and YFSETQ. The V end lost 1 base, the J end lost 7 bases, and 9 bases lay between the germline ends. Written as DNA, the CDR3 is TGCGCCAGCAGCTTGCTTGGGGAGGAGCAGTACTTC. It codes for CASSLLGEEQYF.

In this sample, this clone turned up once. This chain joins TRBV5-4 and TRBJ1-1; unclear D gene. Trimming left V 4 bases short and J 7 bases short, with 17 bases between. Germline V CDR1 and CDR2: SGHNT, YYREEE (reference sequence). This CDR3 region has 14 residues. CDR3 protein: CASSPTPGGVEAFF. CDR3 nucleotides: TGTGCCAGCAGCCCAACCCCGGGTGGAGTTGAAGCTTTCTTT.

The chain joins TRBV9 to TRBJ1-5; D is undetermined. Germline loops: CDR1 SGDLS, CDR2 YYNGEE. Trimming removed 1 base from V and 4 bases from J, with 9 bases in between. The CDR3 sequence is 14 residues long. The CDR3: CASSVSWVNQPQHF. Here the CDR3 DNA reads TGTGCCAGCAGCGTAAGCTGGGTTAATCAGCCCCAGCATTTT.

The chain links TRBV5-4 to TRBJ2-3; D tentatively fits TRBD1 or TRBD2 (5 bases each). Germline-derived CDR1 and CDR2 are SGHNT and YYREEE (reference sequence). This CDR3 contains 15 residues. The V end lost 1 base, the J end lost 7 bases, and 16 bases lay between the germline ends. The CDR3 DNA reads as TGTGCCAGCAGCTTGACCAGGGAGAAGTGGTATACGCAGTATTTT. As protein: CASSLTREKWYTQYF.

This chain connects TRBV7-2 to TRBJ2-7, with D perhaps matching TRBD2 (6 bases). V was trimmed by 5 bases and J by 2 bases, leaving 13 bases between them. Per the germline V gene, CDR1 is SGHTA and CDR2 is FQGNSA. This CDR3 spans 14 amino acids. CDR3 sequence (DNA): TGTGCCAGCAGCATGGGACTCGCTGCCTACGAGCAGTACTTC. Translation gives CASSMGLAAYEQYF.

This rearrangement joins TRBV30 to TRBJ1-2; unclear D gene. Trimming left V 0 bases short and J 4 bases short, with 15 bases between. CDR1 is GTSNPN, CDR2 SVGIG, per germline (reference sequence). CDR3 size: 15 residues. The CDR3 reads CAWSVRPVKVYGYTF. CDR3 DNA sequence: TGTGCCTGGAGTGTGAGACCGGTAAAGGTCTATGGCTACACCTTC.